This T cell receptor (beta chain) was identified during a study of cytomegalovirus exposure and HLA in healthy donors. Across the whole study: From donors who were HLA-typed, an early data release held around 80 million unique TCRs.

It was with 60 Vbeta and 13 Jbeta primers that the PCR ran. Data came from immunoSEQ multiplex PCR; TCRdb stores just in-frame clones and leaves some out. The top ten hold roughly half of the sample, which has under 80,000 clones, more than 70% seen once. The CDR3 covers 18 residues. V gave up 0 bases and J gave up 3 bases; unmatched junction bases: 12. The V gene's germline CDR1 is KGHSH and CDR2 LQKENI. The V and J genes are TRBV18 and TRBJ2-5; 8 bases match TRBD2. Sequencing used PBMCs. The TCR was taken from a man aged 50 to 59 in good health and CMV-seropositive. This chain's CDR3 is CASSPPKGPGGPEETQYF. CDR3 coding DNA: TGTGCCAGCTCACCACCGAAGGGTCCGGGAGGGCCGGAAGAGACCCAGTACTTC.